These T cell receptor beta chains were read from a single sample in a study of beta chain features in type 1 diabetes. The method was immunoSEQ multiplex PCR; TCRdb's version includes in-frame clones alone and lacks a portion of them. The sample shows roughly 350,000 clones, 8% to 13% of them seen only once. The sample taken for sequencing was naive CD4+ T cells from blood. These receptors were taken from a young woman in good health. Each CDR3 is given with its conserved first and last residue. D genes are given only for firm matches. A clone size is listed for some rows: how often the clone was seen (once, few, many), or a class if it is expanded.

TRBV5-1	-	TRBJ1-5	-	TGCGCCAGCAGCTTCGGAGGGGGGGGCAATCAGCCCCAGCATTTT	CASSFGGGGNQPQHF
TRBV7-9	few	TRBJ1-1	TRBD1	TGTGCCAGCAGCCCTGGGCCTGGACAGGGGGGGATGAACACTGAAGCTTTCTTT	CASSPGPGQGGMNTEAFF
TRBV4-1	-	TRBJ2-7	-	TGCGCCAGCAGCCAAGTTGAGTCTAGGACAGCCGACTCCTACGAGCAGTACTTC	CASSQVESRTADSYEQYF
TRBV7-9	few	TRBJ2-7	TRBD1	TGTGCCAGCAGCTTGACCGGGACAGACTACGAGCAGTACTTC	CASSLTGTDYEQYF
TRBV11-2	-	TRBJ2-1	-	TGTGCCAGCAGCTTAGGGACAGACTACAATGAGCAGTTCTTC	CASSLGTDYNEQFF
TRBV5-1	-	TRBJ2-4	TRBD1	TGCGCCAGCAGCGATCGCAATCGACAGGGTCTAGCCAAAAACATTCAGTACTTC	CASSDRNRQGLAKNIQYF
TRBV4-3	few	TRBJ2-3	TRBD2	TGCGCCAGCAGCCGAAACCCGGGACTAGTTTCGGATACGCAGTATTTT	CASSRNPGLVSDTQYF
TRBV6-6	-	TRBJ1-2	TRBD1	TGTGCCAGCAGTCAGGGACAGGGAGTAGGGGGCTACACCTTC	CASSQGQGVGGYTF
TRBV29-1	-	TRBJ2-1	TRBD2	TGCAGCGTTGGGAGGCCTAGCGGTAGTAACAATGAGCAGTTCTTC	CSVGRPSGSNNEQFF
TRBV7-8	few	TRBJ2-5	TRBD2	TGTGCCAGCAGCCCGCATAGCGGGAGTGGGGAGACCCAGTACTTC	CASSPHSGSGETQYF
TRBV29-1	few	TRBJ2-1	-	TGCAGCGTTGAATATATGGACTCACGGCAGTTCTTC	CSVEYMDSRQFF
TRBV27	-	TRBJ2-5	TRBD1	TGTGCCAGCAGTCCCCGCGGGGACAGGGTCATTGTGCAAGAGACCCAGTACTTC	CASSPRGDRVIVQETQYF
TRBV27	-	TRBJ2-1	TRBD2	TGTGCCAGCAGTCTCCGGACTAGCGGGCACAATGAGCAGTTCTTC	CASSLRTSGHNEQFF
TRBV14	few	TRBJ2-2	-	TGTGCCAGCAGCCAGAGAATTCCGAACACCGGGGAGCTGTTTTTT	CASSQRIPNTGELFF
TRBV15	-	TRBJ1-5	TRBD1	TGTGCCACCAGCAGAGGAGGCAGGGGGGATAGCAATCAGCCCCAGCATTTT	CATSRGGRGDSNQPQHF
TRBV5-1	few	TRBJ2-1	TRBD2	TGCGCCAGCAGCTTGGCCTCGGGAGGGGCGAATGAGCAGTTCTTC	CASSLASGGANEQFF
TRBV29-1	-	TRBJ2-1	TRBD1	TGCAGCGTTGGTGGACAGGGGACTTCCTCCTACAATGAGCAGTTCTTC	CSVGGQGTSSYNEQFF
TRBV19	-	TRBJ2-7	-	TGTGCCAGTACCGAGACAGGAATCTCCTACGAGCAGTACTTC	CASTETGISYEQYF
TRBV7-9	few	TRBJ1-2	-	TGTGCCAGCAGCTTCCCATCAGGGGCGTATGGCTACACCTTC	CASSFPSGAYGYTF
TRBV30	-	TRBJ2-3	-	TGTGCCTGGGACAGGCATTCACAAGATACGCAGTATTTT	CAWDRHSQDTQYF
TRBV7-2	few	TRBJ1-2	-	TGTGCCAGCAGCTCCGACAGACCTATTAACTATGGCTACACCTTC	CASSSDRPINYGYTF
TRBV5-1	few	TRBJ2-3	-	TGCGCCAGCAGCTCTACAGATACGCAGTATTTT	CASSSTDTQYF
TRBV20-1	few	TRBJ1-2	-	TGCAGTGCTAGAACAGGTGGGGGCTACACCTTC	CSARTGGGYTF
TRBV5-4	-	TRBJ2-7	-	TGTGCCAGCAGCTTGGAGAGGCTAGTTGCCGAGCAGTACTTC	CASSLERLVAEQYF
TRBV5-1	-	TRBJ2-5	-	TGCGCCAGCAGCTTGGTATGGGCCCGCCAAGAGACCCAGTACTTC	CASSLVWARQETQYF
TRBV6-5	few	TRBJ2-2	-	TGTGCCAGCAGTTATGAGGGAAGGGAGCTGTTTTTT	CASSYEGRELFF
TRBV29-1	few	TRBJ2-3	-	TGCAGCGTTGCGGCGGGATACACAGATACGCAGTATTTT	CSVAAGYTDTQYF
TRBV10-3	-	TRBJ2-1	TRBD2	TGTGCCATCAGTGAGAAGGCTAGCGGGAGCGAGAGCTCCTACAATGAGCAGTTCTTC	CAISEKASGSESSYNEQFF
TRBV11-2	few	TRBJ1-2	TRBD1	TGTGCCAGCAGCCTCACAGGGGACTATGGCTACACCTTC	CASSLTGDYGYTF
TRBV27	-	TRBJ2-2	TRBD2	TGTGCCAGCAGTTTCGAGCGGGAAGGCAGCGGGGAGCTGTTTTTT	CASSFEREGSGELFF
TRBV7-3	-	TRBJ2-1	TRBD2	TGTGCCAGCAGCTTAGGTGGGACTAGCGGTACCAATGAGCAGTTCTTC	CASSLGGTSGTNEQFF
TRBV18	few	TRBJ2-3	-	TGTGCCAGCTTCAGCGGCCTCAGCACAGATACGCAGTATTTT	CASFSGLSTDTQYF
TRBV4-2	-	TRBJ2-7	TRBD2	TGTGCCAGCAGCCAGGCGGGACTAGAGTCCTACGAGCAGTACTTC	CASSQAGLESYEQYF
TRBV6-5	few	TRBJ2-7	-	TGTGCCAGCAGTTATGACCCGGAGTCGAGCGAGCAGTACTTC	CASSYDPESSEQYF
TRBV20-1	few	TRBJ2-7	-	TGCAGTGCCAGCCCCAGGGCCGAGCAGTACTTC	CSASPRAEQYF
TRBV6-5	-	TRBJ2-1	TRBD2	TGTGCCAGCAGTTACGGGACTAGCGGGATGAATGAGCAGTTCTTC	CASSYGTSGMNEQFF
TRBV7-8	few	TRBJ2-5	TRBD1	TGTGCCAGCAGCCCCCGGGACAGGCCGAGCCCCCAGTACTTC	CASSPRDRPSPQYF
TRBV15	few	TRBJ2-7	-	TGTGCCACCAGCAGAGTTGACACCTACGAGCAGTACTTC	CATSRVDTYEQYF
TRBV7-6	few	TRBJ2-1	TRBD1	TGTGCCAGCAGCCAGACAGGGTCCGCCTACAATGAGCAGTTCTTC	CASSQTGSAYNEQFF
TRBV9	-	TRBJ2-4	-	TGTGCCAGCAGCGTTGCGGGTTCCCTAGCCAAAAACATTCAGTACTTC	CASSVAGSLAKNIQYF
TRBV7-8	few	TRBJ2-1	TRBD2	TGTGCCAGCAGCCTCACCGCACTAGCGGGAGGCCCCACCTACAATGAGCAGTTCTTC	CASSLTALAGGPTYNEQFF
TRBV7-9	-	TRBJ2-3	-	TGTGCCAGCAGCCAAGGTCCGGAGATAGATACGCAGTATTTT	CASSQGPEIDTQYF
TRBV2	few	TRBJ2-7	TRBD2	TGTGCCAGCAACTTAGCGGGGCTCTCCTACGAGCAGTACTTC	CASNLAGLSYEQYF
TRBV18	-	TRBJ2-1	TRBD2	TGTGCCAGCTCACCTCGGGCTAGCGGTTACAATGAGCAGTTCTTC	CASSPRASGYNEQFF
TRBV11-1	few	TRBJ2-7	-	TGTGCCAGCAGCCGACGGGACTCTCCCTACGAGCAGTACTTC	CASSRRDSPYEQYF
TRBV27	few	TRBJ1-4	-	TGTGCCAGCAGCCACACACTTGGAAGCGGGCAAAAAAAACTGTTTTTT	CASSHTLGSGQKKLFF
TRBV18	few	TRBJ2-7	-	TGTGCCAGCTCACCAGGAGTGGACGAGCAGTACTTC	CASSPGVDEQYF
TRBV7-7	few	TRBJ2-1	TRBD2	TGTGCTAGCAGCGCGGGACTAGCGGTATACAATGAGCAGTTCTTC	CASSAGLAVYNEQFF
TRBV5-1	-	TRBJ1-2	-	TGCGCCAGCAGCTTCGGGACTGAGCTCTATGGCTACACCTTC	CASSFGTELYGYTF
TRBV4-2	few	TRBJ1-3	-	TGTGCCAGCAGCCAAGACCCAGGCTCTGGAAACACCATATATTTT	CASSQDPGSGNTIYF
TRBV29-1	few	TRBJ1-5	TRBD1	TGCAGCGTAGGGACAGAGTACAATCAGCCCCAGCATTTT	CSVGTEYNQPQHF
TRBV9	few	TRBJ1-5	TRBD1	TGTGCCAGCAGTCCAGGGGGTAATAGCAATCAGCCCCAGCATTTT	CASSPGGNSNQPQHF
TRBV18	few	TRBJ2-6	TRBD1	TGTGCCAGCTCACCCGGGACAGGGAACTCTGGGGCCAACGTCCTGACTTTC	CASSPGTGNSGANVLTF
TRBV9	-	TRBJ2-1	TRBD2	TGTGCCAGCCACCGTTCGGGAGGGCCGGAAAATGAGCAGTTCTTC	CASHRSGGPENEQFF
TRBV28	few	TRBJ2-7	-	TGTGGTATCACTGGGAGCGGCCCTAGCTCCTACGAGCAGTACTTC	CGITGSGPSSYEQYF
TRBV4-3	few	TRBJ2-1	TRBD1	TGCGCCAGCAGCCAAGTTCGGCAGGGGGCGCGCAATGAGCAGTTCTTC	CASSQVRQGARNEQFF
TRBV30	few	TRBJ2-1	TRBD2	TGTGCCTGGAGTGTAGGGTTAGCGGGAGGATACAATGAGCAGTTCTTC	CAWSVGLAGGYNEQFF
TRBV15	-	TRBJ2-3	TRBD1	TGTGCCACCAGCAGAGATCCGACAGGGGGCCTAGATACGCAGTATTTT	CATSRDPTGGLDTQYF
TRBV7-2	-	TRBJ2-7	TRBD2	TGTGCCAGCAGCTTACCTAGCGGGAGGGGGGAGCAGTACTTC	CASSLPSGRGEQYF
TRBV9	-	TRBJ2-5	TRBD2	TGTGCCAGCAGCGTACTAGCGGGAGAGCGAGAGACCCAGTACTTC	CASSVLAGERETQYF